This TCR beta chain was captured in a study of blood T cell repertoires in COVID-19. The length of the CDR3 is 15 residues. Trimming took 5 bases from V and 4 from J; bases not matched to a gene: 10. Germline lookup yields CDR1 SGDLS and CDR2 YYNGEE. Profiling relied on immunoSEQ multiplex PCR, and the TCRdb table lists in-frame clones only, not all of them. The sample has about 190,000 clones, roughly 87% seen once; the top ten hold 7.8%. The sequence came from a woman aged 55-69 years with COVID-19, enrolled during active disease. V is TRBV9 and J is TRBJ1-2; 8 nucleotides line up with TRBD1. The source material was peripheral blood. The CDR3 here is CASSLTGGGLYGYTF. In nucleotides, the CDR3 is TGTGCCAGCAGTCTAACAGGGGGAGGGCTCTATGGCTACACCTTC.